The rows below give T cell receptor beta chains drawn from one sample of a study of shared clonotypes between healthy human individuals. Clones were read by immunoSEQ multiplex PCR, and TCRdb kept only the in-frame ones, dropping some. The sample holds roughly 1,100,000 clones; roughly 80% are singletons and the top ten take about 1.4%. The source material was memory CD4+ T cells sorted from blood. The receptor set was obtained from a man aged 18 to 30 in good health. Each CDR3 is given with its conserved first and last residue. A D gene is named only where the DNA matches it firmly. Size tells how often a clone was seen (once, few, many) or the class of an expanded clone, and some rows leave it out.

D gene: NA; clone size: NA; V gene: TRBV7-6; J gene: TRBJ1-1; CDR3 DNA: TGTGCCAGCAGCCCCCGACAGGAGAACACTGAAGCTTTCTTT; CDR3 protein: CASSPRQENTEAFF
D gene: NA; clone size: NA; V gene: TRBV10-2; J gene: TRBJ2-7; CDR3 DNA: TGCGCCAGCAGCAAGGGCCCCAATCCTTACGAGCAGTACTTC; CDR3 protein: CASSKGPNPYEQYF
D gene: NA; clone size: NA; V gene: TRBV5-3; J gene: TRBJ1-5; CDR3 DNA: TGTGCCAGAAGCTTGGGGCAGGATAATCAGCCCCAGCATTTT; CDR3 protein: CARSLGQDNQPQHF
D gene: NA; clone size: NA; V gene: TRBV7-2; J gene: TRBJ2-1; CDR3 DNA: TGTGCCAGCAGCTCCTTATCCGCGGAGCAGTTCTTC; CDR3 protein: CASSSLSAEQFF
D gene: NA; clone size: NA; V gene: TRBV6-5; J gene: TRBJ1-4; CDR3 DNA: TGTGCCAGCAGGACGACAGGCGCAACTAATGAAAAACTGTTTTTT; CDR3 protein: CASRTTGATNEKLFF
D gene: NA; clone size: NA; V gene: TRBV7-6; J gene: TRBJ2-1; CDR3 DNA: TGTGCCAGCAGCAGACAGCCCACCCTTTTGGGGAATGAGCAGTTCTTC; CDR3 protein: CASSRQPTLLGNEQFF
D gene: TRBD2; clone size: many; V gene: TRBV2; J gene: TRBJ2-7; CDR3 DNA: TGTGCCAGCATCAGGGCCCCGACTAGCGGGGGCTACGAGCAGTACTTC; CDR3 protein: CASIRAPTSGGYEQYF
D gene: NA; clone size: NA; V gene: TRBV19; J gene: TRBJ1-6; CDR3 DNA: TGTGCCAGTAGTATGATGGGAGATTATAATTCACCCCTCCACTTT; CDR3 protein: CASSMMGDYNSPLHF
D gene: TRBD2; clone size: NA; V gene: TRBV5-8; J gene: TRBJ2-2; CDR3 DNA: TGTGCCAGCAGCTTGAAACTAGCGGGGGTCACCGGGGAGCTGTTTTTT; CDR3 protein: CASSLKLAGVTGELFF
D gene: TRBD1; clone size: once; V gene: TRBV5-1; J gene: TRBJ1-2; CDR3 DNA: TGCGCCAGCAGCCAGGGACAGGGAGCTTCGGGGGGCTACACCTTC; CDR3 protein: CASSQGQGASGGYTF
D gene: NA; clone size: NA; V gene: TRBV19; J gene: TRBJ2-7; CDR3 DNA: TGTGCCAGTCGAAACCAAAGGGAAGACGAGCAGTACTTC; CDR3 protein: CASRNQREDEQYF
D gene: TRBD1; clone size: NA; V gene: TRBV7-8; J gene: TRBJ1-3; CDR3 DNA: TGTGCCAGCAGCCCGCGAACAGGGGCTGGAAACACCATATATTTT; CDR3 protein: CASSPRTGAGNTIYF
D gene: TRBD1; clone size: NA; V gene: TRBV7-9; J gene: TRBJ2-7; CDR3 DNA: TGTGCCAGCAGCACAGGGGGGAACGAGCAGTACTTC; CDR3 protein: CASSTGGNEQYF
D gene: NA; clone size: many; V gene: TRBV27; J gene: TRBJ2-7; CDR3 DNA: TGTGCCAGCAGAACGGGGTCTAGAAGCATATTCAACGAGCAGTACTTC; CDR3 protein: CASRTGSRSIFNEQYF
D gene: NA; clone size: NA; V gene: TRBV30; J gene: TRBJ1-1; CDR3 DNA: TGTGCCTGGAGTGCTCAGTTTGGGAGCCAAGCTTTCTTT; CDR3 protein: CAWSAQFGSQAFF
D gene: TRBD1; clone size: NA; V gene: TRBV10-3; J gene: TRBJ2-6; CDR3 DNA: TGTGCCATCAGTGCCGGGACAGCACCGAGCTCTGGGGCCAACGTCCTGACTTTC; CDR3 protein: CAISAGTAPSSGANVLTF
D gene: TRBD1; clone size: NA; V gene: TRBV9; J gene: TRBJ2-5; CDR3 DNA: TGTGCCAGCAGCGGATATGGACAGGGGTCGAGGACCCAGTACTTC; CDR3 protein: CASSGYGQGSRTQYF
D gene: NA; clone size: NA; V gene: TRBV2; J gene: TRBJ1-6; CDR3 DNA: TGTGCCAGCAGTAGGGACTATAATTCACCCCTCCACTTT; CDR3 protein: CASSRDYNSPLHF
D gene: NA; clone size: NA; V gene: TRBV25-1; J gene: TRBJ2-7; CDR3 DNA: TGTGCCAGCAGTGAATTGGCAGCCCCGAGCTCCTACGAGCAGTACTTC; CDR3 protein: CASSELAAPSSYEQYF
D gene: NA; clone size: NA; V gene: TRBV6-1; J gene: TRBJ1-4; CDR3 DNA: TGTGCCAGCAGTTTGGTCGAAAAACTGTTTTTT; CDR3 protein: CASSLVEKLFF
D gene: TRBD1; clone size: many; V gene: TRBV7-2; J gene: TRBJ2-2; CDR3 DNA: TGTGCCAGCAGCTTCTCTCAGGACAGGGCTTACACCGGGGAGCTGTTTTTT; CDR3 protein: CASSFSQDRAYTGELFF
D gene: TRBD1; clone size: NA; V gene: TRBV27; J gene: TRBJ2-5; CDR3 DNA: TGTGCCAGCAGACCGCGGACAGGGGAGACCCAGTACTTC; CDR3 protein: CASRPRTGETQYF
D gene: NA; clone size: NA; V gene: TRBV10-2; J gene: TRBJ1-1; CDR3 DNA: TGCGCCAGCAGTGCCCAGACAATGTTGGGGACTGAAGCTTTCTTT; CDR3 protein: CASSAQTMLGTEAFF
D gene: TRBD1; clone size: NA; V gene: TRBV6-5; J gene: TRBJ2-7; CDR3 DNA: TGTGCCAGCATATCAAGTAGGACAGGATCCTACGAGCAGTACTTC; CDR3 protein: CASISSRTGSYEQYF
D gene: TRBD1; clone size: NA; V gene: TRBV27; J gene: TRBJ1-6; CDR3 DNA: TGTGCCAGCAGCTCGGACAGGGTGTCACCCCTCCACTTT; CDR3 protein: CASSSDRVSPLHF
D gene: TRBD2; clone size: NA; V gene: TRBV30; J gene: TRBJ2-5; CDR3 DNA: TGTGCTCCTGGAAAAAGCGGGAGGGCTGAAGAGACCCAGTACTTC; CDR3 protein: CAPGKSGRAEETQYF
D gene: NA; clone size: NA; V gene: TRBV7-2; J gene: TRBJ2-5; CDR3 DNA: TGTGCCAGCAGCTCCGGACTAAGCCAAGAGACCCAGTACTTC; CDR3 protein: CASSSGLSQETQYF
D gene: TRBD2; clone size: NA; V gene: TRBV9; J gene: TRBJ2-3; CDR3 DNA: TGTGCCAGCAGCAGCGGGACTAGCGGATACACAGATACGCAGTATTTT; CDR3 protein: CASSSGTSGYTDTQYF
D gene: NA; clone size: many; V gene: TRBV7-2; J gene: TRBJ1-2; CDR3 DNA: TGTGCCAGCAGCTTAGGGCCGATTAATTATGGCTACACCTTC; CDR3 protein: CASSLGPINYGYTF
D gene: TRBD1; clone size: NA; V gene: TRBV11-2; J gene: TRBJ2-2; CDR3 DNA: TGTGCCAGCAGCTTAGGGGGACAGTGGGTCACCGGGGAGCTGTTTTTT; CDR3 protein: CASSLGGQWVTGELFF